This T cell receptor (beta chain) was sequenced for a study of blood T cell repertoires in COVID-19. Clones were read by immunoSEQ multiplex PCR, and TCRdb kept only the in-frame ones, dropping some. The sample lists approximately 150,000 clones; 87% were seen once. This receptor was taken from a woman aged 50 to 60 with acute or convalescent COVID-19. The sequencing input was peripheral blood.

The CDR3 is CASSLLETQYF. CDR3 nucleotides: TGTGCCAGCAGCCTCCTAGAGACGCAGTATTTT. This chain connects TRBV6-5 to TRBJ2-3; D is unresolved. Looked up from germline, CDR1 is MNHEY and CDR2 is SVGAGI. With 6 bases removed from V and 9 bases from J, the gap between germline ends came to 10 bases. There are 11 residues in the CDR3.